This TCR beta chain appears in the sequencing data of a study of regulatory T cells in long-lasting Graves disease. Study-level background: Positivity for TSH receptor antibodies plus over 5 years of antithyroid drugs meant persistent Graves' disease.

CDR3 length: 16 amino acids. The table lists this clonotype with a count of one. A read error may explain this, as a much larger clone is one base away. To make TCR beta libraries, researchers used iRepertoire HTBI primers and Arm-PCR of CDR3 regions. In the authors' methods: Analysis of the samples identified roughly 62 TRBV and 13 to 15 TRBJ segments. TCRdb passed the multiplex PCR reads through MiXCR, listing each CDR3 protein once. V and J calls and clone size were set by TCRdb, not the authors. This repertoire shows about 470,000 distinct CDR3 sequences, roughly 20% found once; its top ten account for 6.5% to 10%. Specified time point: persistent/refractory GD, antithyroid drugs over 5 years with positive TRAb. Making the TCR library involved RNA that had been extracted from PBMCs. Patients came from an endocrinology department in Xi'an, China. Peripheral blood, around 9 milliliters per patient, was collected in EDTA tubes.

The specimen comprised peripheral blood mononuclear cells (PBMCs), sampled when the disease was refractory, from a patient treated with antithyroid drugs. The V call is TRBV12-3 or TRBV12-4, the J call TRBJ1-2, with D possibly TRBD1 on 6 matching bases. This receptor was obtained from a female donor with Graves disease. The CDR3 spells CASSLALRGGNYGHTF. CDR3 nucleotide sequence: TGTGCCAGCAGTTTAGCGCTAAGGGGGGGAAACTATGGCCACACCTTC.